This TCR beta chain is drawn from a study of blood T cell repertoires in COVID-19. The Seattle patients joined while their infection was active and were tracked longitudinally afterward. In the source study's methods: Estimation of nucleated cell counts was performed using reference gene primer amplification. The data were produced by immunoSEQ multiplex PCR, yet TCRdb's version contains in-frame clones alone and is incomplete. The V and J calls and clone size are taken from that table; D and trimming were inferred from the DNA. There are roughly 58,000 clones in the sample; about 81% occur only once, and roughly 30% lies in the top ten. The CDR3 contains 14 residues. Unmatched junction bases numbered 7, after V lost 4 bases and J lost 5 bases. The germline gives CDR1 MGHRA, CDR2 YSYEKL.

Sequenced sample: peripheral blood. This chain uses TRBV4-1 with TRBJ2-7, with TRBD2 matching over 8 bases. The sequence derives from a man aged 60 to 75 with COVID-19, enrolled during active disease. This CDR3 reads CASSPLPGGNEQYF. The CDR3 DNA reads TGCGCCAGCAGCCCCCTCCCGGGGGGGAACGAGCAGTACTTC.